This T cell receptor (beta chain) came from a study of Ad26.COV2.S vaccination and SARS-CoV-2 variants. The overall study: Dosing was one shot or two shots 56 days apart.

Treatment specified: about 20 received Ad26.COV2.S at low or high dose, single or two shots; 5 received placebo; per-sample allocation not given. Material that was analyzed had been drawn on day 63 after the first vaccine or placebo injection. The germline V and J ends were trimmed by 7 bases and 6 bases, with 10 bases remaining between them. The germline gives CDR1 ENHRY, CDR2 SYGVKD. The CDR3 length is 12 residues. In the case of this clone: Its antigen is undetermined.

Study observations and caveats: After vaccination, reports described spike-specific CD8+ and CD4+ T cell responses as showing substantial breadth.

Generated by immunoSEQ multiplex PCR, the TCRdb table keeps only in-frame clones and is missing some. The repertoire holds fewer than 500,000 clones, with 75% to 90% as singletons. The sequence was obtained from a person between 18 and 60 years old who received the Ad26.COV2.S COVID-19 vaccine or a placebo. Here the sequenced sample was peripheral blood, taken in a trial of Ad26.COV2.S vaccine versus placebo. The chain combines TRBV10-3 with TRBJ2-1; D remains ambiguous. The CDR3 loop is CAINRIANEQFF. In DNA form, the CDR3 reads TGTGCCATCAATCGCATTGCCAATGAGCAGTTCTTC.